The entry that follows covers one T cell receptor (beta chain) sequence. The CDR3 length is 17 residues. V was pared by 3 bases and J by 4 bases, with 12 bases of the junction left unmatched. Germline V gives CDR1 MGHRA, CDR2 YSYEKL. The sample belongs to a study of blood T cell repertoires in COVID-19. Whole-study context: Italy, Spain and the United States were the sources of the convalescent and acute COVID-19 samples. Sources were T cells, B-cell-depleted T cells, or PBMCs; the material itself was cDNA or gDNA.

Under the authors' procedure: Scientists estimated how many nucleated cells there were by amplifying reference gene primers. The table came from immunoSEQ multiplex PCR; TCRdb's copy has only in-frame clones and leaves some out. Clone size and the V and J calls come from that table; the DNA yielded D and trimming. The sample records 150,000 or so clones, about 85% being singletons. The chain combines TRBV4-1 with TRBJ1-1; 9 positions match TRBD1. This clonotype was obtained from a human donor with acute or convalescent COVID-19. The donor label of this sample is uncertain. The sequenced sample consisted of peripheral blood. The CDR3 region is CASSQVPGQGTGTEAFF. In nucleotides, the CDR3 is TGCGCCAGCAGCCAGGTCCCGGGACAGGGAACGGGCACTGAAGCTTTCTTT.